Below, one TCR beta chain is given with its context. Trimming removed 8 bases from V and 3 bases from J; junction bases left unmatched: 4. This CDR3 is 12 amino acids long. The germline CDR1 and CDR2 sequences are LGHDT and YNNKEL (reference sequence). The data were taken from a study of read filtering for tumor transcriptome and immune sequencing. Looking at the study overall: DNase treatment preceded whole-transcriptome library preparation.

From 400 to 450 ng of RNA, a library with molecular barcoded alpha/delta and beta/gamma adaptors was made. One entry per CDR3 protein results from TCRdb running MiXCR on the reads. The sample yields 100,000 to 150,000 distinct CDR3 sequences, about 13% seen once. V and J are TRBV3-1 and TRBJ2-7; TRBD2 aligns across 7 bases. Specimen: a population of CD138-negative cells sorted from bone marrow. The sequence came from a donor aged 40 or older with multiple myeloma. The CDR3 reads CASGSSGYEQYF. In DNA form, the CDR3 reads TGTGCCAGCGGGTCTAGCGGCTACGAGCAGTACTTC.